A single sample gave rise to the 26 T cell receptor beta chains below, sequenced in a study of PD-1 blockade in classical Hodgkin lymphoma. Generated by immunoSEQ multiplex PCR, the TCRdb table keeps only in-frame clones and is missing some. The sample shows 40,000 or so clones, approximately 86% of them seen only once. Each of the patients experienced relapse following autologous stem cell transplantation, and their brentuximab vedotin exposure differed. Sequenced material: peripheral blood mononuclear cells (PBMCs), taken before the second cycle of nivolumab. These receptor sequences come from a human donor with classical Hodgkin lymphoma.

This clone is labeled as medium-sized. The chain is built from TRBV28 and TRBJ1-1, with 8 bases identical to TRBD1. The junction had 9 bases not matched to a gene; V was cut back by 5 bases and J by 10 bases. Germline V lookup: CDR1 MDHEN, CDR2 SYDVKM. This CDR3 region has 13 residues. CDR3 nucleotides: TGTGCCAGCAGTCCGGGACAGGACCCCCCAGCTTTCTTT. It encodes CASSPGQDPPAFF.

The rearrangement links TRBV27 to TRBJ2-3; D is possibly TRBD1 or TRBD2 (5 bases each). Germline V gene data show CDR1 as MNHEY and CDR2 as SMNVEV (reference sequence). CDR3 length: 13 amino acids. V lost 6 bases to trimming and J lost 9 bases, with 16 bases between them. The DNA of the CDR3 is TGTGCCAGCAGCCGGGACCCATGGGACACGCAGTATTTT. As protein: CASSRDPWDTQYF.

This chain joins TRBV18 and TRBJ2-7, with D possibly TRBD1 on 5 matching bases. Trimming cost V 5 bases and J 0 bases, with 11 bases left between them. Germline CDR1 reads KGHSH; CDR2 reads LQKENI. The CDR3 runs 14 residues. This CDR3 is CASSSDKLSYEQYF. CDR3 sequence (DNA): TGTGCCAGCTCATCGGACAAGCTCTCCTACGAGCAGTACTTC.

This chain links TRBV18 with TRBJ2-1; D is ambiguous. Germline V gives CDR1 KGHSH, CDR2 LQKENI. The CDR3 extends over 18 amino acids. Trimming stripped 4 bases from V and 0 bases from J, with 19 bases between. As DNA, the CDR3 is TGTGCCAGCTCACAGGCTCCCCCAGCGTCCGTCTCCTACAATGAGCAGTTCTTC. Translating it yields CASSQAPPASVSYNEQFF.

The V call is TRBV27, the J call TRBJ1-6; D is possibly TRBD1 (5 bases). This CDR3 has 14 residues. V lost 6 bases to trimming and J lost 7 bases, with 13 bases between them. Germline CDR1 is MNHEY and CDR2 is SMNVEV (reference sequence). The CDR3 region is CASRLIQGNSPLHF. In DNA form, the CDR3 reads TGTGCCAGCAGACTAATTCAGGGAAATTCACCCCTCCACTTT.

This clone was recorded only once. The J gene is TRBJ2-3, the V gene TRBV10-3, with D possibly matching TRBD2 (6 bases). Trimming removed 11 bases from V and 0 bases from J, with 15 bases in between. This CDR3 is built from 14 residues. In germline, CDR1 is ENHRY, CDR2 SYGVKD. The CDR3 DNA sequence: TGTGCCGCTAGATCCGGGACTAGCACAGATACGCAGTATTTT. Translating gives CAARSGTSTDTQYF.

The genes are TRBV11-2 and TRBJ1-6, with TRBD1 identical over 7 bases. The CDR3 totals 15 residues. From germline, CDR1 is SGHAT and CDR2 FQNNGV. V was clipped by 1 base and J by 9 bases; unmatched bases: 6. The CDR3 DNA is TGTGCCAGCAGCTTAGGGGACAGAAGGGGTTCACCCCTCCACTTT. Its translation is CASSLGDRRGSPLHF.

This clone was recorded once. This sequence joins TRBV19 and TRBJ2-2, with a weak D call TRBD1 (5 bases). CDR1 is LNHDA, CDR2 SQIVND, per germline (reference sequence). This CDR3 is built from 15 residues. Trimming shortened V by 1 base and J by 2 bases, and 8 bases separated the two germline ends. CDR3 sequence reads: CASSIGQINTGELFF. The CDR3 bases are TGTGCCAGTAGTATAGGACAGATTAACACCGGGGAGCTGTTTTTT.

The chain links TRBV5-6 to TRBJ2-1; 11 nucleotides match TRBD1. V was clipped by 4 bases and J by 8 bases; unmatched bases: 5. The CDR3 spans 14 residues. Germline values: CDR1 SGHDT, CDR2 YYEEEE. For the CDR3, the DNA is TGTGCCAGCAGCACGGACAGGGGGCGGGATGAGCAGTTCTTC. It translates to CASSTDRGRDEQFF.

The chain has TRBV5-5 and TRBJ2-3; D is undetermined. The V gene's germline CDR1 is SGHKS and CDR2 YYEKEE (reference sequence). The CDR3 is made up of 12 amino acids. V gave up 4 bases and J gave up 2 bases, with 5 bases separating them. CDR3 protein: CASSVVTDTQYF. For the CDR3, the DNA is TGTGCCAGCAGCGTAGTCACAGATACGCAGTATTTT.

This clone was found once. The V and J genes are TRBV6-6 and TRBJ2-3, with a possible D match to TRBD1 (6 bases). The CDR3 spans 15 residues. Between the trimmed V and J ends, which lost 6 bases and 0 bases, there was a span of 13 bases. Germline-derived CDR1 and CDR2 are MNHNY and SVGAGI (reference sequence). CDR3 protein: CASRERQESTDTQYF. CDR3 sequence (DNA): TGTGCCAGCAGAGAACGACAGGAAAGCACAGATACGCAGTATTTT.

The chain has TRBV2 and TRBJ2-7; D may match TRBD1 or TRBD2 (5 bases each). The CDR3 totals 15 residues. Germline V gene lookup returns CDR1 SNHLY and CDR2 FYNNEI. With 8 bases removed from V and 0 bases from J, the gap between germline ends came to 17 bases. The CDR3 here is CASSSQRTTSYEQYF. The CDR3 bases are TGTGCCAGCTCCAGCCAGCGGACAACCTCCTACGAGCAGTACTTC. Looking up the rest from reference TRBV2 and TRBJ2-7 gives the full variable domain: EPEVTQTPSHQVTQMGQEVILRCVPISNHLYFYWYRQILGQKVEFLVSFYNNEISEKSEIFDDQFSVERPDGSNFTLKIRSTKLEDSAMYFCASSSQRTTSYEQYFGPGTRLTVT.

In nucleotides, the CDR3 is TGTGCCAGCAGCTTGCGGGATACGCAGTATTTT. This encodes CASSLRDTQYF. The chain couples TRBV5-4 to TRBJ2-3; D call uncertain. Trimming left V 1 base short and J 6 bases short, with 3 bases between. Germline V CDR1 and CDR2: SGHNT, YYREEE (reference sequence). This CDR3 spans 11 amino acids. Based on the CDR3 plus reference TRBV5-4 and TRBJ2-3, the full variable domain is ETGVTQSPTHLIKTRGQQVTLRCSSQSGHNTVSWYQQALGQGPQFIFQYYREEENGRGNFPPRFSGLQFPNYSSELNVNALELDDSALYLCASSLRDTQYFGPGTRLTVL.

This chain joins TRBV6-6 and TRBJ1-4; no clear D gene. CDR3 length: 16 amino acids. V was clipped by 1 base and J by 7 bases, with 16 bases between them. Germline V gene lookup returns CDR1 MNHNY and CDR2 SVGAGI (reference sequence). CDR3 in DNA: TGTGCCAGCAGTTACTGGTCCGAGGCGGGCGGTGAAAAACTGTTTTTT. This codes for CASSYWSEAGGEKLFF.

The rearrangement joins TRBV7-7 to TRBJ1-3; perhaps TRBD1 as D (6 bases). This CDR3 has 18 residues. Germline V gives CDR1 SSHAT, CDR2 FNYEAQ (reference sequence). Trimming removed 3 bases from V and 0 bases from J, with 18 bases in between. The CDR3 DNA reads TGTGCCAGCAGCTTTGTAGGACAGTCTCTTTCCTCTGGAAACACCATATATTTT. Protein product: CASSFVGQSLSSGNTIYF.

V is TRBV11-2 and J is TRBJ1-6; 8 nucleotides match TRBD1. CDR1 is SGHAT and CDR2 is FQNNGV in the germline V gene. The CDR3 totals 15 residues. The ends lost 5 bases at V and 8 bases at J; junction bases unmatched: 8. The CDR3 loop reads CASSLVGQGDSPLHF. Written as DNA, the CDR3 is TGTGCCAGCAGCCTCGTAGGACAGGGAGATTCACCCCTCCACTTT.

V is TRBV5-1 and J is TRBJ2-5, with 8 bases identical to TRBD1. CDR3 length: 15 amino acids. Germline CDR1 SGHRS, CDR2 YFSETQ. Trimming took 4 bases from V and 2 from J; bases not matched to a gene: 7. This chain's CDR3 is CASSTPTGEQETQYF. The CDR3 DNA reads TGCGCCAGCAGCACTCCGACAGGGGAGCAAGAGACCCAGTACTTC.

This chain links TRBV19 with TRBJ2-7; 8 positions match TRBD1. The germline V gene encodes CDR1 LNHDA and CDR2 SQIVND (reference sequence). The ends lost 6 bases at V and 0 bases at J; junction bases unmatched: 7. The CDR3 is 15 amino acids. CDR3 in amino acids: CASSNPGQVSYEQYF. DNA of the CDR3: TGTGCCAGTAGCAATCCGGGACAGGTCTCCTACGAGCAGTACTTC. The full variable domain, rest sourced from reference TRBV19 and TRBJ2-7, is DGGITQSPKYLFRKEGQNVTLSCEQNLNHDAMYWYRQDPGQGLRLIYYSQIVNDFQKGDIAEGYSVSREKKESFPLTVTSAQKNPTAFYLCASSNPGQVSYEQYFGPGTRLTVT.

The V and J genes are TRBV28 and TRBJ1-2, with 7 positions matching TRBD1. CDR1 and CDR2 from the germline V gene are MDHEN and SYDVKM. Losses at the gene ends were 4 bases for V and 3 bases for J; bases not matched to a gene: 2. CDR3 size: 13 residues. CDR3 nucleotide sequence: TGTGCCAGCAGTTCAGGGGGGGACTATGGCTACACCTTC. Residues: CASSSGGDYGYTF.

The V call is TRBV7-2, the J call TRBJ2-1; D gene unclear. CDR1 SGHTA and CDR2 FQGNSA come from the germline V gene. The CDR3 extends over 15 amino acids. V was cut by 0 bases and J by 11 bases, with 17 bases left in between. Here the CDR3 reads CASSLALGGLVQQFF. In DNA form, the CDR3 reads TGTGCCAGCAGCTTAGCGCTGGGTGGTTTGGTTCAGCAGTTCTTC.

This sequence joins TRBV5-1 and TRBJ2-3; perhaps TRBD1 as D (6 bases). The V and J ends lost 0 bases and 0 bases respectively, with 8 bases between them. Germline V lookup: CDR1 SGHRS, CDR2 YFSETQ. The CDR3 runs to 15 residues. The CDR3 protein is CASSLETGSTDTQYF. For the CDR3, the DNA is TGCGCCAGCAGCTTGGAGACAGGCAGCACAGATACGCAGTATTTT.

This clone was seen a few times. CDR3 nucleotides: TGCGCCAGCAGCCCCCTATCGACGAAAAACACCGGGGAGCTGTTTTTT. The encoded protein is CASSPLSTKNTGELFF. The chain uses TRBV4-1 and TRBJ2-2; D remains unclear. CDR1 is MGHRA, CDR2 YSYEKL, per germline. V gave up 4 bases and J gave up 2 bases, with 14 bases separating them. This CDR3 has 16 amino acids.

The V call is TRBV5-8, the J call TRBJ2-2, with 10 bases aligning to TRBD2. Looked up from germline, CDR1 is SGHTS and CDR2 is YDEGEE. CDR3 length equals 17 residues. V lost 4 bases and J lost 6; bases outside the gene matches: 12. The CDR3 spells CASSPELAGIRPGELFF. The DNA of the CDR3 is TGTGCCAGCAGCCCCGAACTAGCGGGAATTCGACCCGGGGAGCTGTTTTTT.

This clone has a handful of counts. The V call is TRBV4-2, the J call TRBJ2-3; possible D gene TRBD2, 6 bases. The CDR3 contains 15 residues. V gave up 3 bases and J gave up 4 bases, with 14 bases separating them. The germline V gene has CDR1 LGHNA and CDR2 YNFKEQ. CDR3 DNA sequence: TGTGCCAGCAGCCAGGGGGGTGGCCCCCCAGATACGCAGTATTTT. Protein sequence: CASSQGGGPPDTQYF.

The chain employs TRBV5-4 and TRBJ2-2; 7 bases are shared with TRBD2. The CDR3 has 16 residues. Germline assignment: CDR1 SGHNT and CDR2 YYREEE (reference sequence). J gave up 3 bases and V 0 bases, and 5 bases lay outside the gene matches. The CDR3 DNA is TGTGCCAGCAGCTTGGGAGGGAGGGCCCACACCGGGGAGCTGTTTTTT. The encoded protein is CASSLGGRAHTGELFF.

J is TRBJ1-5 and V is TRBV6-1; TRBD1 is a possible D gene (6 bases). The germline V gene has CDR1 MNHNS and CDR2 SASEGT. Trimming shortened V by 4 bases and J by 2 bases, and 15 bases separated the two germline ends. This CDR3 is built from 16 residues. This CDR3 reads CASSAGGLWGNQPQHF. CDR3 sequence (DNA): TGTGCCAGCAGTGCGGGGGGCTTGTGGGGCAATCAGCCCCAGCATTTT.